This TCR beta chain was observed in a study of beta chain features in type 1 diabetes. The study, taken as a whole, reports: Type 1 diabetes patients showed a moderate but significant shortening of TCRB CDR3s in all four CD4+ subsets.

Expressed TCRB transcripts were sequenced, since all the RNA that had been isolated was reverse transcribed. Produced via immunoSEQ multiplex PCR; TCRdb's table is partial and in-frame only. The profile shows 680,000 or so clones, about an eighth of them singletons. Turning to this clone: Its antigen is currently unknown.

The CDR3 runs to 14 residues. Germline V CDR1 and CDR2: SGHRS, YFSETQ. V lost 0 bases, J lost 9 bases, and 10 bases lay in between. This TCR derives from a man between 18 and 29 years old with type 1 diabetes. Sequencing used naive CD4+ T cells from blood. The chain links TRBV5-1 to TRBJ1-6, with D possibly being TRBD1 (5 bases). CDR3: CASSLVAGGSPLHF. CDR3 bases: TGCGCCAGCAGCTTGGTGGCCGGGGGTTCACCCCTCCACTTT.